The 10 T cell receptor beta chains listed next were all sequenced from one sample in a study of T cell clonotyping in hematopoietic cell transplantation. Profiled with immunoSEQ multiplex PCR; TCRdb holds only in-frame clones, not every one. The table shows 15,000 to 20,000 clones, with roughly 58% occurring only once. The sample was PBMCs, taken 30 days after allogeneic stem cell transplant. The source of these receptors is a male patient aged 50 to 59 who had an allogeneic stem cell transplant from an unrelated donor, so T cells may come from the graft donor. Some clones in this sample may be carry-over from other donors' samples.

This chain links TRBV7-9 with TRBJ2-7; D is ambiguous. The V gene's germline CDR1 is SEHNR and CDR2 FQNEAQ (reference sequence). The CDR3 sequence is 11 residues long. V lost 2 bases, J lost 7 bases, and 6 bases lay in between. The CDR3 loop is CASSLYGEQYF. In nucleotides, the CDR3 is TGTGCCAGCAGCTTATACGGGGAGCAGTACTTC.

The chain has TRBV19 and TRBJ1-1; D is ambiguous. This CDR3 comprises 13 residues. Trimming took 5 bases from V and 6 from J, leaving 13 bases between them. The germline gives CDR1 LNHDA, CDR2 SQIVND (reference sequence). The CDR3, as DNA: TGTGCCAGTAGTCCTGACGCGGGTGCTGAAGCTTTCTTT. Translation gives CASSPDAGAEAFF.

The rearrangement joins TRBV30 to TRBJ1-2, with 9 bases aligning to TRBD1. Germline CDR1 is GTSNPN and CDR2 is SVGIG (reference sequence). V lost 5 bases to trimming and J lost 9 bases; unmatched junction nucleotides: 13. This CDR3 contains 14 residues. CDR3 in amino acids: CAWVRDRAHLSYTF. CDR3 nucleotide sequence: TGTGCCTGGGTCCGGGACAGGGCTCACTTGAGCTACACCTTC.

The rearrangement joins TRBV5-6 to TRBJ2-5; D is perhaps TRBD1 or TRBD2 (5 bases each). The CDR3 contains 16 residues. The germline CDR1 and CDR2 sequences are SGHDT and YYEEEE. V lost 6 bases and J lost 2, with 20 bases in between. In DNA, the CDR3 is TGTGCCAGCAACGGTCTGGGGTGGGACGGTCAAGAGACCCAGTACTTC. Protein product: CASNGLGWDGQETQYF.

The genes are TRBV7-2 and TRBJ2-3; no clear D gene. Germline CDR1 and CDR2: SGHTA and FQGNSA. The CDR3 spans 12 residues. Between the trimmed V and J ends, which lost 7 bases and 4 bases, there was a span of 9 bases. The CDR3 nucleotides are TGTGCCAGCAACCCGGTGGCAGATACGCAGTATTTT. This gives the protein CASNPVADTQYF.

The V call is TRBV7-9, the J call TRBJ2-7; 10 bases map to TRBD1. The J segment lost 4 bases and the V segment lost 5 bases, leaving 11 bases of the junction unmatched. Germline lookup yields CDR1 SEHNR and CDR2 FQNEAQ (reference sequence). This CDR3 is 16 amino acids long. The CDR3 sequence: CASSPGQGGLQYEQYF. CDR3 nucleotides: TGTGCCAGCAGCCCTGGACAGGGGGGATTACAGTACGAGCAGTACTTC.

This clone has just one count. The genes are TRBV25-1 and TRBJ1-1; D unresolved. CDR1 is MGHDK, CDR2 SYGVNS, per germline. Deletions cut 5 bases from V and 1 base from J, with 11 bases between. CDR3 length equals 14 residues. The CDR3 sequence: CASSLSQSNTEAFF. CDR3 DNA: TGTGCCAGCAGTCTGAGCCAATCGAACACTGAAGCTTTCTTT.

The V and J genes are TRBV14 and TRBJ1-1, with D perhaps TRBD1 (5 bases). The V end lost 3 bases, the J end lost 1 base, and 12 bases lay between the germline ends. The CDR3 length is 15 residues. Germline CDR1 SGHDN, CDR2 FVKESK. CDR3 region: CASSHLGASNTEAFF. As DNA, the CDR3 is TGTGCCAGCAGCCATCTAGGGGCGTCGAACACTGAAGCTTTCTTT.

The rearrangement links TRBV19 to TRBJ1-1; 11 nucleotides match TRBD1. The CDR3 length is 15 residues. Germline V gene data show CDR1 as LNHDA and CDR2 as SQIVND (reference sequence). The V and J ends lost 5 bases and 5 bases, in that order; junction bases with no gene match: 7. The CDR3 is CASSWTGGSGTEAFF. CDR3 DNA sequence: TGTGCCAGTAGTTGGACAGGGGGCTCGGGAACTGAAGCTTTCTTT.

A few counts support this clone. CDR3 sequence reads: CASSLVGGTREQYF. Here the CDR3 DNA reads TGTGCCAGCAGCTTAGTGGGCGGGACCCGGGAGCAGTACTTC. This sequence joins TRBV7-2 and TRBJ2-7; D is possibly TRBD2 (6 bases). Germline V CDR1 and CDR2: SGHTA, FQGNSA. The CDR3 is 14 amino acids. Trimming took off 1 base at V and 7 bases at J, with 14 bases between the two ends.